A selection of T cell receptor beta chains follows, all from one sample in a study of CD8+ T cells in alopecia areata. Clones were read by immunoSEQ multiplex PCR, and TCRdb kept only the in-frame ones, dropping some. The sample contains 95,000 to 120,000 clones, approximately 59% of which appear only once. Sequencing was carried out using CD8+ T cells sorted from blood. These receptors originate from a human donor in good health. CDR3s include the opening cysteine and the closing phenylalanine or tryptophan. The D gene is left open where the match is weak. Clone size is shown for a subset of rows, as once, few, many or a class of expanded clone.

abundance,j_gene,v_gene,d_gene,CDR3nt,CDR3aa
NA,TRBJ2-7,TRBV19,TRBD1,TGTGCCAGTAGTATTTGGGCTGGGACAGGCCCCTACGAGCAGTACTTC,CASSIWAGTGPYEQYF
NA,TRBJ1-5,TRBV7-9,NA,TGTGCCAGCAGCTGGACAGATAGCAATCAGCCCCAGCATTTT,CASSWTDSNQPQHF
NA,TRBJ1-2,TRBV29-1,NA,TGCAGCGTTGAAGTGGGGGAAGGGATGAGTGGCTACACCTTC,CSVEVGEGMSGYTF
few,TRBJ1-6,TRBV7-9,NA,TGTGCCAGCAGCCGTAGGTGGGGTCGAGGATCACCCCTCCACTTT,CASSRRWGRGSPLHF
NA,TRBJ2-5,TRBV29-1,NA,TGCAGCGTTATTAGACTGGTAACCCAGTACTTC,CSVIRLVTQYF
NA,TRBJ2-1,TRBV11-2,TRBD1,TGTGCCAGCAGCTTAGGGACAGGGGGCACCTACAATGAGCAGTTCTTC,CASSLGTGGTYNEQFF
NA,TRBJ1-1,TRBV28,NA,TGTGCCAGCAGTTTAGGCTATTGGGGGGTGACTGAAGCTTTCTTT,CASSLGYWGVTEAFF
few,TRBJ1-1,TRBV5-1,NA,TGCGCCAGCAGCTCGACAGGGAACACTGAAGCTTTCTTT,CASSSTGNTEAFF
few,TRBJ1-4,TRBV10-2,NA,TGCGCCAGCACACATCGATTCTCAAATGAAAAACTGTTTTTT,CASTHRFSNEKLFF
NA,TRBJ1-2,TRBV28,NA,TGTGCCAGCAGTTTACAGTATGGCTACACCTTC,CASSLQYGYTF
NA,TRBJ1-4,TRBV2,NA,TGTGCCAGCAGTGAACTCATCGGGGCAGCAACTAATGAAAAACTGTTTTTT,CASSELIGAATNEKLFF
few,TRBJ2-7,TRBV4-2,TRBD1,TGTGCCAGCAGCAGGGAAGGGGACAGGACCTACGAGCAGTACTTC,CASSREGDRTYEQYF
NA,TRBJ2-1,TRBV13,TRBD1,TGTGCCAGCAGCCTAGGGACAGGGGGCGAGCAGTTCTTC,CASSLGTGGEQFF
few,TRBJ1-5,TRBV4-3,TRBD1,TGCGCCAGCAGCCAAGATTTAACCGGCAGGGGGGCAACTCAGCCCCAGCATTTT,CASSQDLTGRGATQPQHF
NA,TRBJ2-4,TRBV2,TRBD1,TGTGCCAGCACCGGGACAGTAGCCAAAAACATTCAGTACTTC,CASTGTVAKNIQYF
NA,TRBJ1-2,TRBV4-2,NA,TGTGCCAGCAGCCGACATACCGGACAGCTCAACTATGGCTACACCTTC,CASSRHTGQLNYGYTF
NA,TRBJ2-2,TRBV27,NA,TGTGCCAGCAGTTTGCGACTACTGCCCGGGGAGCTGTTTTTT,CASSLRLLPGELFF
few,TRBJ1-2,TRBV29-1,TRBD1,TGCAGCGCTTGGACAGGGGGCTGGGATGGCTACACCTTC,CSAWTGGWDGYTF
NA,TRBJ2-7,TRBV19,TRBD1,TGTGCCAGTAGTCCCCTGACAGGGCCCCACGAGCAGTACTTC,CASSPLTGPHEQYF
NA,TRBJ1-5,TRBV2,NA,TGTGCCAGCAACGCCGAGGACCCAGGTCCCCAGCATTTT,CASNAEDPGPQHF
NA,TRBJ2-7,TRBV29-1,TRBD1,TGCAGCGTTGTTACAGGGGGCGAGCAGTACTTC,CSVVTGGEQYF
NA,TRBJ1-6,TRBV7-9,TRBD1,TGTGCCAGCAGCTCAGAGAAGGGACAGGGGTATAATTCACCCCTCCACTTT,CASSSEKGQGYNSPLHF
NA,TRBJ1-2,TRBV13,NA,TGTGCCAGCAGCTTAGTGGGCAGGACCCACCGCCACTATGGCTACACCTTC,CASSLVGRTHRHYGYTF
NA,TRBJ2-2,TRBV6-5,NA,TGTGCCAGCAGCCCCGTCTGGTTAACCGGGGAGCTGTTTTTT,CASSPVWLTGELFF
NA,TRBJ1-2,TRBV2,NA,TGTGCCGGCAGACCACCGACACCGTATGGCTACACCTTC,CAGRPPTPYGYTF
NA,TRBJ2-7,TRBV11-2,NA,TGTGCCAGCAGCAGGGGTGACCACGAGCAGTACTTC,CASSRGDHEQYF
NA,TRBJ2-1,TRBV5-4,TRBD2,TGTGCCAGCACCCGGAGCGGGGGGGCCGACAATGAGCAGTTCTTC,CASTRSGGADNEQFF
few,TRBJ2-3,TRBV5-6,NA,TGTGCCAGCAGCTTCGGGACAGATACGCAGTATTTT,CASSFGTDTQYF
NA,TRBJ1-1,TRBV2,NA,TGTGCCAGCAGTGAATGGAGGCAGGGAGACACTGAAGCTTTCTTT,CASSEWRQGDTEAFF
NA,TRBJ2-1,TRBV5-4,NA,TGTGCCAGCAGCTTGGGACAGGCCTACTACAATGAGCAGTTCTTC,CASSLGQAYYNEQFF
NA,TRBJ2-5,TRBV6-1,NA,TGTGCCAGCAGCCCAGAGGGCAACGGCCAAGAGACCCAGTACTTC,CASSPEGNGQETQYF
NA,TRBJ2-7,TRBV9,NA,TGTGCCAGCAGCGTAGAGGGCAGCTCCTACGAGCAGTACTTC,CASSVEGSSYEQYF